These T cell receptor beta chains were read from a single sample in a study of blood T cell repertoires in COVID-19. Some clones are missing from TCRdb's copy, which holds only in-frame ones; the method was immunoSEQ multiplex PCR. This table holds about 160,000 clones, about 86% found once. Sequencing used peripheral blood. Receptors were obtained from a woman aged 70 to 79 with COVID-19, enrolled during active disease. Each CDR3 is given with its conserved first and last residue. The D gene is left open where the match is weak. The size of a clone is reported for some rows only, either as once, few or many, or as a class for expanded clones.

size | J | V | D | DNA | CDR3
. | TRBJ1-3 | TRBV28 | TRBD1 | TGTGCCAGCAGTTTAGGCCAGGGGGCTGGAAACACCATATATTTT | CASSLGQGAGNTIYF
once | TRBJ1-4 | TRBV2 | TRBD1 | TGTGCCAGCAGCTTATTAACAGGGGATAATGAAAAACTGTTTTTT | CASSLLTGDNEKLFF
. | TRBJ1-1 | TRBV30 | TRBD1 | TGTGCCTGGAGGACAGGGTCGAACACTGAAGCTTTCTTT | CAWRTGSNTEAFF
. | TRBJ1-1 | TRBV28 | . | TGTGCCAGCATACAAGGTCTACAGGGTTCCACTGAAGCTTTCTTT | CASIQGLQGSTEAFF
. | TRBJ1-5 | TRBV18 | . | TGTGCCAGCTCACTCTCCCGACAGGTAAATAGCAATCAGCCCCAGCATTTT | CASSLSRQVNSNQPQHF
. | TRBJ2-7 | TRBV6-1 | TRBD2 | TGTGCCAGCAGTGCCCCTAGCGGGGGGCGCGCCTACGAGCAGTACTTC | CASSAPSGGRAYEQYF
. | TRBJ1-5 | TRBV5-8 | TRBD1 | TGTGCCAGCAGCACCGACAGGGCTTTTGGCAATCAGCCCCAGCATTTT | CASSTDRAFGNQPQHF
. | TRBJ2-3 | TRBV11-2 | TRBD2 | TGTGCCAGCAGCTTAAGGACTAGCGGGGGTCTAAGCACAGATACGCAGTATTTT | CASSLRTSGGLSTDTQYF
. | TRBJ1-6 | TRBV19 | TRBD1 | TGTGCCAGTAGCCCGACAGGGAATTCACCCCTCCACTTT | CASSPTGNSPLHF
. | TRBJ1-3 | TRBV3-1/TRBV3-2 | . | TGTGCCAGCAGCCAAGTGGGAAAAGGGGCTGGAGGAAACACCATATATTTT | CASSQVGKGAGGNTIYF
. | TRBJ2-7 | TRBV7-8 | TRBD2 | TGTGCCAGCAGCTTAGAACTAGCGGGGAGAACCCGGAGTGATGACGAGCAGTACTTC | CASSLELAGRTRSDDEQYF
. | TRBJ2-1 | TRBV11-3 | . | TGTGCCAGCAGCTCAGCCCTCGGCTACAGCTCCTACAATGAGCAGTTCTTC | CASSSALGYSSYNEQFF
. | TRBJ1-2 | TRBV19 | . | TGTGCCAGTAGTCCTACAGAGGGTTTAGGCTACACCTTC | CASSPTEGLGYTF
few | TRBJ1-5 | TRBV5-8 | . | TGTGCCAGCAGCTCAGATACAAGTCTCCAGCATTTT | CASSSDTSLQHF
. | TRBJ1-3 | TRBV7-9 | . | TGTGCCAGCAGCCGGCGTGGGGGGGCTGGAAACACCATATATTTT | CASSRRGGAGNTIYF
. | TRBJ2-3 | TRBV18 | TRBD2 | TGTGCCAGCTCACCGGGACTAGCGGGGGATACGCAGTATTTT | CASSPGLAGDTQYF
. | TRBJ2-1 | TRBV29-1 | . | TGCAGCGCGGAAGGAGGAAACCCTAAGTCCTACAATGAGCAGTTCTTC | CSAEGGNPKSYNEQFF
. | TRBJ2-5 | TRBV3-1/TRBV3-2 | . | TGTGCCAGCAGCCATGGCGCGGGTCAAGAGACCCAGTACTTC | CASSHGAGQETQYF
. | TRBJ2-5 | TRBV25-1 | TRBD2 | TGTGCCAGCCCCGGTCGGCGGGGGGAAGAGACCCAGTACTTC | CASPGRRGEETQYF
many | TRBJ2-7 | TRBV6-1 | . | TGTGCCAGCAGTGAAGCAGGGGGAACCCCCTCCTACGAGCAGTACTTC | CASSEAGGTPSYEQYF
. | TRBJ2-3 | TRBV7-2 | TRBD2 | TGTGCCAGCAGCTTACGGCGGGGGGATACGCAGTATTTT | CASSLRRGDTQYF
few | TRBJ1-3 | TRBV5-1 | . | TGCGCCAGCAGCTTCAACAGGGGAAACACCATATATTTT | CASSFNRGNTIYF
. | TRBJ2-7 | TRBV5-6 | . | TGTGCCAGCAGCTTGCCTCACGGGTACTTC | CASSLPHGYF
. | TRBJ1-1 | TRBV7-9 | . | TGTGCCAGCAGCCTCAGCGGGGGGCGGACTGAAGCTTTCTTT | CASSLSGGRTEAFF
. | TRBJ2-7 | TRBV12-3/TRBV12-4 | . | TGTGCCAGCAGGGAGGGGTTCGAGCAGTACTTC | CASREGFEQYF
once | TRBJ1-5 | TRBV7-8 | TRBD1 | TGTGCCAGCAGCCTCCGGACAGGTATGAATCAGCCCCAGCATTTT | CASSLRTGMNQPQHF
once | TRBJ2-7 | TRBV20-1 | . | TGCAGTGCTAGGACAGTAGACGAGCAGTACTTC | CSARTVDEQYF
. | TRBJ2-1 | TRBV27 | TRBD2 | TGTGCCAGCAGCGGGGGGACTAGCGGTTACAATGAGCAGTTCTTC | CASSGGTSGYNEQFF